This record looks at one TCR beta chain sequence and its context. The data belong to a study of technical replicates of blood from a handful of donors. V was clipped by 4 bases and J by 5 bases; unmatched bases: 8. Germline CDR1 reads SGDLS; CDR2 reads YYNGEE. The CDR3 is made up of 15 amino acids. Repertoires were generated with immunoSEQ multiplex PCR, while TCRdb's copy carries only in-frame clones and drops some. This sample has about 59,000 clones; just under 95% occur once, and the top ten carry 4.2%. The source material was PBMCs. This TCR was recovered from a human donor in good health. Some clones in this sample may be carry-over from other donors' samples. The rearrangement uses TRBV9 and TRBJ2-1, with 8 nucleotides matching TRBD2. CDR3 DNA sequence: TGTGCCAGCAGCCTAGAACCGGGAGGGAACAATGAGCAGTTCTTC. It yields the protein CASSLEPGGNNEQFF.